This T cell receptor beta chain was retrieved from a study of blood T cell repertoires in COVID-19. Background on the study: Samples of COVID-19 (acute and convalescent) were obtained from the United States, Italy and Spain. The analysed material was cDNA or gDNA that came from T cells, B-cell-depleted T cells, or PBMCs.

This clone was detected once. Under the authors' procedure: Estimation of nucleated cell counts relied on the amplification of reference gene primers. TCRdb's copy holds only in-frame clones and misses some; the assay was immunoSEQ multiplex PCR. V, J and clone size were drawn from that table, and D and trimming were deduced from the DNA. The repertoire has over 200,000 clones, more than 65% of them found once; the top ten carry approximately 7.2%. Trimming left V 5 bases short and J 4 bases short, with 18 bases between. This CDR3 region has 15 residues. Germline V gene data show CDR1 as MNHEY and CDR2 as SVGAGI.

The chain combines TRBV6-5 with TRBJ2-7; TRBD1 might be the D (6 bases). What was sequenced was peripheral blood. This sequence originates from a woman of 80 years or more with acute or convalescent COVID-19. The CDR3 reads CASSRVSRGRYEQYF. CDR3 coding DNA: TGTGCCAGCAGTCGAGTTAGCAGGGGACGATACGAGCAGTACTTC.